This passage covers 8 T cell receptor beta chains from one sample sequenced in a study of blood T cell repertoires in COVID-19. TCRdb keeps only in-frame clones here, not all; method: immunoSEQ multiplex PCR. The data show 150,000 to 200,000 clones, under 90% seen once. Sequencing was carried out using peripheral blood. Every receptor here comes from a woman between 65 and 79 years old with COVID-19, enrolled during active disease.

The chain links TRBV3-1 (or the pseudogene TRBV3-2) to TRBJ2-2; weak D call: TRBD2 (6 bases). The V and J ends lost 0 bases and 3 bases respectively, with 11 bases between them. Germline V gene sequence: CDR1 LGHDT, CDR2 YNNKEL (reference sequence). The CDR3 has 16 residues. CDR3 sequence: CASSQDFRRDTGELFF. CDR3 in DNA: TGTGCCAGCAGCCAAGATTTCAGGAGGGACACCGGGGAGCTGTTTTTT.

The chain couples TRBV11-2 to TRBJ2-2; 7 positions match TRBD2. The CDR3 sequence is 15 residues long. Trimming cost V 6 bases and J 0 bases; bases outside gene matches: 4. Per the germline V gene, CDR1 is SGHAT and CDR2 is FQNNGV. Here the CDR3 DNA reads TGTGCCAGCAGTTTACGGGGGGCGAACACCGGGGAGCTGTTTTTT. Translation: CASSLRGANTGELFF.

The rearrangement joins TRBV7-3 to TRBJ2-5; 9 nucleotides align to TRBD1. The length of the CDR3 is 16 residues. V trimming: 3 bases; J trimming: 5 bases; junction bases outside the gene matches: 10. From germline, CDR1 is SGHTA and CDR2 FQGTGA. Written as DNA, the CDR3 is TGTGCCAGCAGCTTGTCCTCCGGGACAGGGTTCGAGACCCAGTACTTC. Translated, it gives CASSLSSGTGFETQYF.

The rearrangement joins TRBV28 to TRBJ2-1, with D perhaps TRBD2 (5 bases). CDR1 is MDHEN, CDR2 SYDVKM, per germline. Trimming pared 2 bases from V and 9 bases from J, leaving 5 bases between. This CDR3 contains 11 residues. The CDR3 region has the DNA TGTGCCAGCAGTTTACGGGGTGAGCAGTTCTTC. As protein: CASSLRGEQFF. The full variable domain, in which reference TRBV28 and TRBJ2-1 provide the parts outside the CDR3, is DVKVTQSSRYLVKRTGEKVFLECVQDMDHENMFWYRQDPGLGLRLIYFSYDVKMKEKGDIPEGYSVSREKKERFSLILESASTNQTSMYLCASSLRGEQFFGPGTRLTVL.

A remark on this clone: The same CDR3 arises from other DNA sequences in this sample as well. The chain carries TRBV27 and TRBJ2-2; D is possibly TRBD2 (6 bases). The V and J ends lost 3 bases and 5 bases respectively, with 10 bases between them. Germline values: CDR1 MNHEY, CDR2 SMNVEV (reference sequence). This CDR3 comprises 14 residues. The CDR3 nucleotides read TGTGCCAGCAGTTTGGACCGGGGGACCGGGGAGCTGTTTTTT. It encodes CASSLDRGTGELFF.

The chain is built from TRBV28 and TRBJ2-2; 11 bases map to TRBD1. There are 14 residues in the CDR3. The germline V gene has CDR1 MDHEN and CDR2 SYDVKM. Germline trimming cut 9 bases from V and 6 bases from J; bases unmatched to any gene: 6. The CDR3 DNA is TGTGCCAGACCGGGACAGGGGGACCCCGGGGAGCTGTTTTTT. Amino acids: CARPGQGDPGELFF.

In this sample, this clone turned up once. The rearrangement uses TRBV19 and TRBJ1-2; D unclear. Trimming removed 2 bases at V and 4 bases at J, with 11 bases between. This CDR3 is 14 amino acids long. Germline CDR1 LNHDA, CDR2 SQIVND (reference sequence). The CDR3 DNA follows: TGTGCCAGTAGTATATCTGGACTTGTCTATGGCTACACCTTC. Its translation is CASSISGLVYGYTF.

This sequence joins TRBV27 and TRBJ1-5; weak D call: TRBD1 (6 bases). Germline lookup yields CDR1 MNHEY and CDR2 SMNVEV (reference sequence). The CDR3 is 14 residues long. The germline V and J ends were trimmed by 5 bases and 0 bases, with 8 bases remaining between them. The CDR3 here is CASSRGGSNQPQHF. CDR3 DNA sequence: TGTGCCAGCAGTAGAGGGGGTAGCAATCAGCCCCAGCATTTT.